This T cell receptor (beta chain) originates from a study of shared clonotypes between healthy human individuals. Study conclusions and caveats: Naive subsets tended to show greater estimated richness than memory subsets.

The sorted-subset replicate PCRs were given around 200 ng DNA, which is tens of thousands of T cell genomes. TCRdb's table, derived via immunoSEQ multiplex PCR, lists solely in-frame clones and lacks some. There are some 2 million clones in the sample; about 95% occur only once, and about 1.1% lies in the top ten. This CDR3 has 15 residues. Trimming cost V 2 bases and J 5 bases, with 15 bases left between them. CDR1 is MGHRA, CDR2 YSYEKL, per germline. This clone showed up just a few times. Its antigen is not known. CD45RO-negative, CCR7-selected cells formed the naive CD8 fraction, which excluded terminally differentiated effector memory CD45RA+ cells.

The sequence was obtained from a man between 18 and 29 years old in good health. The sequenced sample was naive CD8+ T cells sorted from blood. The gene calls are TRBV4-1 and TRBJ1-2; no clear D. The CDR3 region has the DNA TGCGCCAGCAGCCAAAGGGTAATTGGACTTTATGGCTACACCTTC. Encoded protein: CASSQRVIGLYGYTF.